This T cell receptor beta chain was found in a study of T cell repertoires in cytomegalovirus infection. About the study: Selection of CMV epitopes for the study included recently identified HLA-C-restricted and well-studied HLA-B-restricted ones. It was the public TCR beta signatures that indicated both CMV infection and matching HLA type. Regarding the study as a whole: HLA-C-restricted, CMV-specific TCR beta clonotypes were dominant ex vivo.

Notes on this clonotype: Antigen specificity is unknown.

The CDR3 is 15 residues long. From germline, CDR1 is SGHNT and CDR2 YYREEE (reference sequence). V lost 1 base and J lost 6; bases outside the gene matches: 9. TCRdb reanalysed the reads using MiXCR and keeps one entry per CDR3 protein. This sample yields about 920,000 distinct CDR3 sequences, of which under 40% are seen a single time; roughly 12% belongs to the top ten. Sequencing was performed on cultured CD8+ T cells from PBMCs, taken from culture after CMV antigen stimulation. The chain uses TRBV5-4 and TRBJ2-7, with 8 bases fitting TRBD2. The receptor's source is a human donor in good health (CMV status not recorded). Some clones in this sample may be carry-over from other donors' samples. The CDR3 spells CASSLTGLAMGEQYF. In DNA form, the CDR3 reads TGTGCCAGCAGCTTGACCGGACTAGCCATGGGCGAGCAGTACTTC.